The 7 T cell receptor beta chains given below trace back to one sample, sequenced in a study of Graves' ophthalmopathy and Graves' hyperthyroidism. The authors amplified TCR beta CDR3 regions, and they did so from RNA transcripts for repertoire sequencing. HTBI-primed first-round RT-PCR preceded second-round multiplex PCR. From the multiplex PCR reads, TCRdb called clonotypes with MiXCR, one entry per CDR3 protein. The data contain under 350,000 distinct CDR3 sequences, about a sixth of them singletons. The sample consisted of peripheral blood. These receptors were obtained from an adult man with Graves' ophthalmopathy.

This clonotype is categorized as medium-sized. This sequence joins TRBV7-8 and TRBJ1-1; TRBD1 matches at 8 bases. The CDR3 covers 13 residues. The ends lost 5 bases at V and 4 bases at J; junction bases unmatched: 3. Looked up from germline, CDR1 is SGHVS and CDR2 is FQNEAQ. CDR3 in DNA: TGTGCCAGCAGCCTTACAGGGGGCACTGAAGCTTTCTTT. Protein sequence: CASSLTGGTEAFF.

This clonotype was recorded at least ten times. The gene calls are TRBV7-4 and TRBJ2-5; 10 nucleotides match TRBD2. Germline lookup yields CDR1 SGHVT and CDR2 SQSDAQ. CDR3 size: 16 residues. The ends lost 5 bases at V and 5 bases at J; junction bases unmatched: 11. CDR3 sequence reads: CASSPSSGSTVETQYF. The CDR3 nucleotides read TGTGCCAGCAGCCCCTCTAGCGGGAGTACTGTGGAGACCCAGTACTTC. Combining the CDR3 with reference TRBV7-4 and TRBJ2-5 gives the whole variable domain GAGVSQSPRYKVAKRGRDVALRCDSISGHVTLYWYRQTLGQGSEVLTYSQSDAQRDKSGRPSGRFSAERPERSVSTLKIQRTEQGDSAVYLCASSPSSGSTVETQYFGPGTRLLVL.

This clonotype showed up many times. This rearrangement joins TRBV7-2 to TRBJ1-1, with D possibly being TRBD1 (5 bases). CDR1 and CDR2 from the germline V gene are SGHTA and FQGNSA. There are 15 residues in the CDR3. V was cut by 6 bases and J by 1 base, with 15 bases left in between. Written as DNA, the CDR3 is TGTGCCAGCAGGGACCGGGGGGACTGGAACACTGAAGCTTTCTTT. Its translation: CASRDRGDWNTEAFF.

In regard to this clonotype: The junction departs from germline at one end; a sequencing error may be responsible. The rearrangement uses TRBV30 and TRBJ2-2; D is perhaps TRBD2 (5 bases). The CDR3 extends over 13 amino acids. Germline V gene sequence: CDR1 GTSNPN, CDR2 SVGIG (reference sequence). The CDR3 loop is CASTAKAHGELYF. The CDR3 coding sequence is TGTGCCTCAACCGCGAAGGCGCACGGGGAGCTGTATTTT.

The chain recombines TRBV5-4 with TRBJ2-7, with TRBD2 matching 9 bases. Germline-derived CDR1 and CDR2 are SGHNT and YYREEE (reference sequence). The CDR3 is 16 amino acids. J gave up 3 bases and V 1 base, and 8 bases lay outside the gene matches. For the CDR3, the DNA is TGTGCCAGCAGCTTGACCACTAGCGGGTCCTACTACGAGCAGTACTTC. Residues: CASSLTTSGSYYEQYF. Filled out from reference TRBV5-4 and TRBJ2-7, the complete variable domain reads ETGVTQSPTHLIKTRGQQVTLRCSSQSGHNTVSWYQQALGQGPQFIFQYYREEENGRGNFPPRFSGLQFPNYSSELNVNALELDDSALYLCASSLTTSGSYYEQYFGPGTRLTVT.

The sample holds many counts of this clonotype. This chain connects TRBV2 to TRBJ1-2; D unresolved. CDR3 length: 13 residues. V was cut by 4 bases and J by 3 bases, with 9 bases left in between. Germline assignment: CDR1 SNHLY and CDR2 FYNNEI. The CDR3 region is CASSGNRDYGYTF. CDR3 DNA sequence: TGTGCCAGCAGTGGGAACCGCGACTATGGCTACACCTTC.

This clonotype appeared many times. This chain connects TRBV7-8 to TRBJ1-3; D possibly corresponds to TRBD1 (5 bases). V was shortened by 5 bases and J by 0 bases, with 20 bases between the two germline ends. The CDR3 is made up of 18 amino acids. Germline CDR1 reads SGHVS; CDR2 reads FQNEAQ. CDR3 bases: TGTGCCAGCAGCCTCGTGCCCGGGGGAAGCCTCTCTGGAAACACCATATATTTT. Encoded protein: CASSLVPGGSLSGNTIYF.